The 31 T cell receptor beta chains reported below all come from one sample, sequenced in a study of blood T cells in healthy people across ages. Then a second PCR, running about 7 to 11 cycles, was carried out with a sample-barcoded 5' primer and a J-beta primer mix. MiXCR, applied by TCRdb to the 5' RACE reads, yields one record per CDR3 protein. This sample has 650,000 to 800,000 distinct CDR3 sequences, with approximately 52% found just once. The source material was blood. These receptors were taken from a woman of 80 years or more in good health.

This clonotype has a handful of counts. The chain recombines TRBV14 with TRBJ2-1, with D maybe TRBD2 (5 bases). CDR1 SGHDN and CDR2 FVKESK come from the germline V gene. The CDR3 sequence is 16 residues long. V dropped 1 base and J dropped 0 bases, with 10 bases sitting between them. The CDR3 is CASSQVSAVSYNEQFF. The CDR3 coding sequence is TGTGCCAGCAGCCAAGTTTCAGCGGTCTCCTACAATGAGCAGTTCTTC. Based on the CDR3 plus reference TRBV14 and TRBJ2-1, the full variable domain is EAGVTQFPSHSVIEKGQTVTLRCDPISGHDNLYWYRRVMGKEIKFLLHFVKESKQDESGMPNNRFLAERTGGTYSTLKVQPAELEDSGVYFCASSQVSAVSYNEQFFGPGTRLTVL.

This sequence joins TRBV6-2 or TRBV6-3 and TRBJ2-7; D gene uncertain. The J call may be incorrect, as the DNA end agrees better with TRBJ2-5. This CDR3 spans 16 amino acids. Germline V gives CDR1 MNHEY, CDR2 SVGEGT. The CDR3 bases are TGTGCCAGCAGTTACTCGATTACCAATCACCTGGAGACCCAGTACTTC. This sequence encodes CASSYSITNHLETQYF.

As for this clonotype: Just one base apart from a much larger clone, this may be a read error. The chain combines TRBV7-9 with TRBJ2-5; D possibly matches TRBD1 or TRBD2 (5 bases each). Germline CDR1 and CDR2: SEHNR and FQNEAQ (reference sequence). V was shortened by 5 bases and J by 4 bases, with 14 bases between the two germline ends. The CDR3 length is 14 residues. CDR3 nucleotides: TGTGCCAGCAGCGTGAGTGCAGGGACAGAGACCCAGTACTTC. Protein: CASSVSAGTETQYF.

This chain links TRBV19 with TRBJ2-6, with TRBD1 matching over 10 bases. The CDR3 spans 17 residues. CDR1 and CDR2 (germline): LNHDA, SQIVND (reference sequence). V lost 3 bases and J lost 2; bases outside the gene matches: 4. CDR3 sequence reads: CASSIGQGGTGANVLTF. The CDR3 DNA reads TGTGCCAGTAGTATCGGACAGGGGGGGACTGGGGCCAACGTCCTGACTTTC.

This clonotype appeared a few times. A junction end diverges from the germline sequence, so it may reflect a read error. The CDR3 reads CDSRLEGQGADTQYF. CDR3 sequence (DNA): TGTGACAGCAGACTCGAGGGACAGGGGGCAGATACGCAGTATTTT. The rearrangement uses TRBV12-3 or TRBV12-4 and TRBJ2-3; 11 nucleotides match TRBD1. This CDR3 contains 15 residues.

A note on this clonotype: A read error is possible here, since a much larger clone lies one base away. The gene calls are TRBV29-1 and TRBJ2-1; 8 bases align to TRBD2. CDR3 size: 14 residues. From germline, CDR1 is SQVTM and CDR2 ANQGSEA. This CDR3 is CSGRKRGSYNGQFF. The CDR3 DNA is TGCAGCGGGCGAAAGCGGGGGTCCTACAATGGGCAGTTCTTC.

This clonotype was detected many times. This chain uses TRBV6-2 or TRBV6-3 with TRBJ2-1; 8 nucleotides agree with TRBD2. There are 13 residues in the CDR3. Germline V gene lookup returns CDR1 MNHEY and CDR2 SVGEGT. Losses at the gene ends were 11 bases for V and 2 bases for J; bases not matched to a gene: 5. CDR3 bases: TGTGCCTGCGGGGGGTCCCCCTACAATGAGCAGTTCTTC. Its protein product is CACGGSPYNEQFF.

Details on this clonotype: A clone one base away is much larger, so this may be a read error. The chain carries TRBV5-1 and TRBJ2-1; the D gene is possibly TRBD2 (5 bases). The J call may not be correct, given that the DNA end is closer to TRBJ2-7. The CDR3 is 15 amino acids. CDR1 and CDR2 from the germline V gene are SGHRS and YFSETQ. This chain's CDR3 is CASSWLAASYNEQYF. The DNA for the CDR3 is TGCGCCAGCAGCTGGCTAGCTGCATCCTACAATGAGCAGTACTTC.

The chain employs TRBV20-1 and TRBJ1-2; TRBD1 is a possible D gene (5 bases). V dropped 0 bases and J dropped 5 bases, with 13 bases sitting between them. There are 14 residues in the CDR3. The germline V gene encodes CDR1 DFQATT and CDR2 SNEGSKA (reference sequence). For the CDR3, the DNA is TGCAGTGCTAGAGAATCGGGGGGATTGTATGGCTACACCTTC. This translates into CSARESGGLYGYTF.

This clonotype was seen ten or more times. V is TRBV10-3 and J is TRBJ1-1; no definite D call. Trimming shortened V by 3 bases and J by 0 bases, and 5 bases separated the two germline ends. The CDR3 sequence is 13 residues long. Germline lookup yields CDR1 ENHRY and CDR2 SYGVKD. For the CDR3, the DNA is TGTGCCATCAGTGATAGGATGAACACTGAAGCTTTCTTT. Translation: CAISDRMNTEAFF.

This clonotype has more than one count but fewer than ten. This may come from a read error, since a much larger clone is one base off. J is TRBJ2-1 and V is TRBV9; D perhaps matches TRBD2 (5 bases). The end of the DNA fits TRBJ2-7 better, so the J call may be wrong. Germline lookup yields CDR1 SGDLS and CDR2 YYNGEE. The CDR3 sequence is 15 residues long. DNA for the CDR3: TGTGCCAGCAGCGTATTGGGGAGCTCCTACAATGAGCAGTACTTC. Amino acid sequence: CASSVLGSSYNEQYF.

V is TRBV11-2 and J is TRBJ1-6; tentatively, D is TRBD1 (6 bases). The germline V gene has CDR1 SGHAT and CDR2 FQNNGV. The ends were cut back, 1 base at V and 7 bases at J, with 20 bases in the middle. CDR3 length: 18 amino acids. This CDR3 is CASSLVASGAVGNSPLHF. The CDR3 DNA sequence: TGTGCCAGCAGCTTAGTGGCCTCGGGGGCTGTGGGGAATTCACCCCTCCACTTT. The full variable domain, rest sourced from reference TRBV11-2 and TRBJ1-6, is EAGVAQSPRYKIIEKRQSVAFWCNPISGHATLYWYQQILGQGPKLLIQFQNNGVVDDSQLPKDRFSAERLKGVDSTLKIQPAKLEDSAVYLCASSLVASGAVGNSPLHFGNGTRLTVT.

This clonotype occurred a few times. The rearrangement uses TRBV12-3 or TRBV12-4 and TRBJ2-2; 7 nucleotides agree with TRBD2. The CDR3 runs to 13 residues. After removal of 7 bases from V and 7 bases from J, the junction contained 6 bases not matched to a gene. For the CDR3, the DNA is TGTGCCAGCACCCCGGGGGGATTCGGGGAGCTGTTTTTT. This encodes CASTPGGFGELFF.

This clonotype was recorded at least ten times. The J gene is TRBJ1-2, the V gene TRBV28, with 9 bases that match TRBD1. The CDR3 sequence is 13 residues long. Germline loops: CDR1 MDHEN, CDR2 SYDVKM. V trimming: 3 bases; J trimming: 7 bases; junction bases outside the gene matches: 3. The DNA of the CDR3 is TGTGCCAGCAGTTTGGGACAGGGTCCTGGCTACACCTTC. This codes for CASSLGQGPGYTF.

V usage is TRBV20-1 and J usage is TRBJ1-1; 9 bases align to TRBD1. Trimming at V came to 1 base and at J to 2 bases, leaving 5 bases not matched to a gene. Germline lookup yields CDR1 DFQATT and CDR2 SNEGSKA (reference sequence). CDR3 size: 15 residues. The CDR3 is CSARAHRGRNTEAFF. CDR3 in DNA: TGCAGTGCTAGAGCCCACAGGGGGCGAAACACTGAAGCTTTCTTT.

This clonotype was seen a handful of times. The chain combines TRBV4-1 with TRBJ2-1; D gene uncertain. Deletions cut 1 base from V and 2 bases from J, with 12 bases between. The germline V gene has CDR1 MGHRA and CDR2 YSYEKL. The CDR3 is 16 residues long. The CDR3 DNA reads TGCGCCAGCAGCCAAGTAAGCGTATCGCCCTACAATGAGCAGTTCTTC. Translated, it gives CASSQVSVSPYNEQFF.

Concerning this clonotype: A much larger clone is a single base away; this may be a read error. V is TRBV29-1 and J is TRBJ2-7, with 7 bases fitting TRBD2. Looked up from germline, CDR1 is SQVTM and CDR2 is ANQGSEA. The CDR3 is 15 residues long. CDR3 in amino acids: CSVDAGSSGIYGQYF. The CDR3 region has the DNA TGCAGCGTTGACGCTGGGTCTAGCGGCATCTACGGGCAGTACTTC.

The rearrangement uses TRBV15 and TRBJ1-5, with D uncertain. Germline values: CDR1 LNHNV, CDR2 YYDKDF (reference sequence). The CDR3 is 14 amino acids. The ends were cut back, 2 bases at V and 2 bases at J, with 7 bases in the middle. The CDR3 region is CATSRQRRNQPQHF. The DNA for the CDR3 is TGTGCCACCAGCAGACAGCGACGCAATCAGCCCCAGCATTTT.

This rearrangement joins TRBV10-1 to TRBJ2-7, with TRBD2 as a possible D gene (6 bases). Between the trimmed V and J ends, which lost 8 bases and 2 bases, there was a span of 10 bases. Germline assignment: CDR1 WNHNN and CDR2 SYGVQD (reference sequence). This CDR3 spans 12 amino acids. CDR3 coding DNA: TGCGCCAGCGGGGACTGGCCCTACGAGCAGTACTTC. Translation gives CASGDWPYEQYF.

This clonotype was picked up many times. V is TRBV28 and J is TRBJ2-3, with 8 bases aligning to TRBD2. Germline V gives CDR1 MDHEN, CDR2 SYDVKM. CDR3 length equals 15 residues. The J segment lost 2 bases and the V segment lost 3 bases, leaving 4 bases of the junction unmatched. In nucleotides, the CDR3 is TGTGCCAGCAGTTTTGGCGGGGGGTTCACAGATACGCAGTATTTT. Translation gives CASSFGGGFTDTQYF.

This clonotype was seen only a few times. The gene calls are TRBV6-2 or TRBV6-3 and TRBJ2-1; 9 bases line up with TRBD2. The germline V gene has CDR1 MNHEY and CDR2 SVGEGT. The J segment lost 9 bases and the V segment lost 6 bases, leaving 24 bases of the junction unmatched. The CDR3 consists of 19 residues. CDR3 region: CASRRLILAGDTISREQFF. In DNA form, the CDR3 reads TGTGCCAGCAGACGACTTATATTAGCGGGGGACACAATATCGCGTGAGCAGTTCTTC.

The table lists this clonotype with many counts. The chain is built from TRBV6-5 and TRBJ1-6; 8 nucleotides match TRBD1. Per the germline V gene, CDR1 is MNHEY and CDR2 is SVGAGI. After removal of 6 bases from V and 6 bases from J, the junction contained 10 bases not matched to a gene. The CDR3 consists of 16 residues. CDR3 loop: CASSAYPGGGNSPLHF. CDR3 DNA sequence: TGTGCCAGCAGCGCGTATCCAGGGGGCGGTAATTCACCCCTCCACTTT.

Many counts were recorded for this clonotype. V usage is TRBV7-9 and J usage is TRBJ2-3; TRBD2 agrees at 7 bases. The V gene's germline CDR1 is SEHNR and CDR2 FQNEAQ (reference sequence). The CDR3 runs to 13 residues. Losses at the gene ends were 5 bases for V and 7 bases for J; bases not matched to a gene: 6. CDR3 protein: CASSPRRGNTQYF. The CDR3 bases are TGTGCCAGCAGCCCCCGGCGGGGGAATACGCAGTATTTT.

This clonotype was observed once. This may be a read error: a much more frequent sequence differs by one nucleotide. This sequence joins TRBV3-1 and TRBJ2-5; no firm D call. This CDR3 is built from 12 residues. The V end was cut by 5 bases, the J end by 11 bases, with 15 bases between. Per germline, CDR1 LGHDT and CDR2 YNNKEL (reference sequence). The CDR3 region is CASSARYNEQYF. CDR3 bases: TGTGCCAGCAGCGCACGATACAATGAGCAGTACTTC.

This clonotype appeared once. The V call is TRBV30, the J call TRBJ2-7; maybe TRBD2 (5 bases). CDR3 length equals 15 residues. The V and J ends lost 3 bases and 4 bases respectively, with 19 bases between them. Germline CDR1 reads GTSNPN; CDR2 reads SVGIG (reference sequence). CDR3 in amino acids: CAWRRGLTGTYEQYF. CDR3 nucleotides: TGTGCCTGGAGGCGCGGGCTAACGGGAACATACGAGCAGTACTTC.

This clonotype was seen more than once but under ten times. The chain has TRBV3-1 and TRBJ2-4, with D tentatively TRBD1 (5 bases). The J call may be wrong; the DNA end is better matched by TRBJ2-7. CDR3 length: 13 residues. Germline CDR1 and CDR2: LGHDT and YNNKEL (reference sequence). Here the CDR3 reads CASSQGPGIEQYF. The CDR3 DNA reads TGTGCCAGCAGCCAAGGGCCAGGGATCGAGCAGTACTTC.

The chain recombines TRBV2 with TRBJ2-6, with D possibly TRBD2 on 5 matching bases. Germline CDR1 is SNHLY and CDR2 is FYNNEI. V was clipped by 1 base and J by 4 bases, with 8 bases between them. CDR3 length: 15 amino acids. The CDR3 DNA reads TGTGCCAGCAGTGAAGGGAGGAGAGGGGCCAACGTCCTGACTTTC. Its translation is CASSEGRRGANVLTF.

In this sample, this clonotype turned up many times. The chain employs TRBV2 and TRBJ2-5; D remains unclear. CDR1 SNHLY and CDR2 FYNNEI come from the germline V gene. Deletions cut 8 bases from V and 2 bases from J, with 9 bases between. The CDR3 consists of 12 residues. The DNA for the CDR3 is TGTGCCAGCGGAGCATCACAAGAGACCCAGTACTTC. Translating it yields CASGASQETQYF.

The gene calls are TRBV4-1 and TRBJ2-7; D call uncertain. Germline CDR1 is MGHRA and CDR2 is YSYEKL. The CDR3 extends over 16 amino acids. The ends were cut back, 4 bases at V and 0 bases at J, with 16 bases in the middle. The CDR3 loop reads CASSPAKGSSSYEQYF. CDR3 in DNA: TGCGCCAGCAGCCCTGCAAAGGGCTCCAGCTCCTACGAGCAGTACTTC.

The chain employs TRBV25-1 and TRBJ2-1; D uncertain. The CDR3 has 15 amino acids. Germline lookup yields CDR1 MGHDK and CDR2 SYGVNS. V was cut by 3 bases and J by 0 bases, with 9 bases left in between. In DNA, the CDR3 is TGTGCCAGCAGTGACTACCGCATCTCCTACAATGAGCAGTTCTTC. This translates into CASSDYRISYNEQFF.

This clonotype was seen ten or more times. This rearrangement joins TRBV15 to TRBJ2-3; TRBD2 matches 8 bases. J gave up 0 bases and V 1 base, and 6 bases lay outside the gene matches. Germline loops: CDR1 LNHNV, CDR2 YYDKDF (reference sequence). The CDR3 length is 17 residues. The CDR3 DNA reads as TGTGCCACCAGCAGAGGACTAGCGCTACCTAGCACAGATACGCAGTATTTT. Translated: CATSRGLALPSTDTQYF.